A single sample gave rise to the 17 T cell receptor beta chains below, sequenced in a study of beta chain features in type 1 diabetes. Expressed TCRB transcripts were sequenced after all isolated RNA was converted to cDNA. Assay used: immunoSEQ multiplex PCR; TCRdb lists only in-frame clones, some missing. In the table there are over 65,000 clones, roughly a third of which are singletons. Sequenced input: stem cell memory CD4+ T cells from blood. Every receptor here comes from a woman aged 18-29 years in good health.

The chain couples TRBV7-8 to TRBJ2-5; D remains unclear. The CDR3 covers 15 residues. Looked up from germline, CDR1 is SGHVS and CDR2 is FQNEAQ. V lost 6 bases and J lost 4, with 18 bases in between. The CDR3 here is CASRPDNLVRETQYF. CDR3 sequence (DNA): TGTGCCAGCAGACCTGACAACCTGGTACGAGAGACCCAGTACTTC.

This clone showed up just a few times. The gene calls are TRBV15 and TRBJ2-2; D is possibly TRBD2 (5 bases). This CDR3 spans 14 amino acids. Germline assignment: CDR1 LNHNV and CDR2 YYDKDF (reference sequence). V was clipped by 2 bases and J by 4 bases, with 8 bases between them. CDR3 in amino acids: CATSRSRGTGELFF. CDR3 nucleotides: TGTGCCACCAGCAGAAGCCGGGGCACCGGGGAGCTGTTTTTT.

This clone was recorded a few times. J is TRBJ1-4 and V is TRBV7-2; a possible D gene is TRBD1 (6 bases). The V end lost 5 bases, the J end lost 0 bases, and 10 bases lay between the germline ends. The CDR3 runs to 15 residues. Germline CDR1 reads SGHTA; CDR2 reads FQGNSA. This CDR3 is CASSPQGTTNEKLFF. DNA for the CDR3: TGTGCCAGCAGCCCGCAGGGGACAACTAATGAAAAACTGTTTTTT.

V usage is TRBV11-2 and J usage is TRBJ1-6; D possibly corresponds to TRBD1 (5 bases). The V gene's germline CDR1 is SGHAT and CDR2 FQNNGV. There are 13 residues in the CDR3. Trimming removed 5 bases at V and 5 bases at J, with 7 bases between. CDR3 DNA: TGTGCCAGCAGCCAGACAGATAATTCACCCCTCCACTTT. It translates to CASSQTDNSPLHF.

The chain joins TRBV4-3 to TRBJ2-5, with a weak D call TRBD1 (6 bases). V dropped 1 base and J dropped 4 bases, with 13 bases sitting between them. This CDR3 is 15 amino acids long. Germline CDR1 LGHNA, CDR2 YSLEER. The chain's CDR3 is CASSQGGQPGETQYF. CDR3 nucleotide sequence: TGCGCCAGCAGCCAAGGGGGGCAACCAGGAGAGACCCAGTACTTC.

This sequence joins TRBV5-1 and TRBJ1-6; D is ambiguous. Germline-derived CDR1 and CDR2 are SGHRS and YFSETQ. The CDR3 contains 13 residues. Trimming pared 2 bases from V and 7 bases from J, leaving 7 bases between. CDR3 in amino acids: CASSFSRNSPLHF. DNA for the CDR3: TGCGCCAGCAGCTTTAGTAGAAATTCACCCCTCCACTTT.

This clone was counted a few times. J is TRBJ2-1 and V is TRBV15; possibly TRBD2 for D (6 bases). V was trimmed by 4 bases and J by 6 bases, leaving 10 bases between them. CDR1 is LNHNV and CDR2 is YYDKDF in the germline V gene (reference sequence). The CDR3 consists of 13 residues. The CDR3 sequence: CATSNRDSNEQFF. The CDR3 region has the DNA TGTGCCACCAGCAACCGGGACTCCAATGAGCAGTTCTTC.

This clone appeared a single time. V usage is TRBV6-1 and J usage is TRBJ2-1; 9 bases line up with TRBD2. Per the germline V gene, CDR1 is MNHNS and CDR2 is SASEGT. The CDR3 has 15 amino acids. Losses at the gene ends were 7 bases for V and 6 bases for J; bases not matched to a gene: 10. Written as DNA, the CDR3 is TGTGCCAGCATCATCCTTAGCGGGAGCGTCAATGAGCAGTTCTTC. Amino acids: CASIILSGSVNEQFF.

The genes are TRBV18 and TRBJ2-5; D perhaps matches TRBD1 (6 bases). This CDR3 has 16 amino acids. Germline V gene lookup returns CDR1 KGHSH and CDR2 LQKENI. Trimming took off 3 bases at V and 3 bases at J, with 17 bases between the two ends. The CDR3 region is CASSPPKRTAKETQYF. The CDR3 DNA is TGTGCCAGCTCACCCCCAAAGCGGACAGCAAAAGAGACCCAGTACTTC.

The V gene is TRBV2, the J gene TRBJ2-5, with D perhaps TRBD1 (5 bases). CDR1 and CDR2 from the germline V gene are SNHLY and FYNNEI. The CDR3 is 14 amino acids. The ends were cut back, 7 bases at V and 0 bases at J, with 12 bases in the middle. The CDR3 DNA follows: TGTGCCAGCACGGTCAGGGCCAACCAAGAGACCCAGTACTTC. It specifies CASTVRANQETQYF.

The rearrangement links TRBV2 to TRBJ2-7; D remains unclear. V was clipped by 8 bases and J by 4 bases, with 12 bases between them. Germline V lookup: CDR1 SNHLY, CDR2 FYNNEI. The CDR3 has 12 amino acids. CDR3 nucleotide sequence: TGTGCCAGCCTAGAGAGGTTGTACGAGCAGTACTTC. It yields the protein CASLERLYEQYF.

The chain links TRBV2 to TRBJ2-7; TRBD1 might be the D (6 bases). In germline, CDR1 is SNHLY, CDR2 FYNNEI. Trimming removed 6 bases from V and 1 base from J, with 13 bases in between. CDR3 size: 14 residues. This chain's CDR3 is CASRSQGISYEQYF. CDR3 DNA sequence: TGTGCCAGCAGAAGCCAGGGGATATCCTACGAGCAGTACTTC.

The rearrangement links TRBV19 to TRBJ1-2; 7 bases are shared with TRBD1. This CDR3 has 13 residues. V lost 4 bases and J lost 6; bases outside the gene matches: 5. Germline V gives CDR1 LNHDA, CDR2 SQIVND (reference sequence). The DNA of the CDR3 is TGTGCCAGTAGTACCGACAGGGAGAATGGCTACACCTTC. Its protein is CASSTDRENGYTF.

On this clone: Different DNA sequences within this sample yield the same CDR3. This rearrangement joins TRBV4-3 to TRBJ1-6; TRBD1 might be the D (6 bases). CDR3 size: 15 residues. From germline, CDR1 is LGHNA and CDR2 YSLEER. The V gene lost 0 bases and the J gene lost 3 bases, with 6 bases spanning the gap. The CDR3 loop reads CASSQEGGYNSPLHF. The CDR3 bases are TGCGCCAGCAGCCAAGAAGGGGGCTATAATTCACCCCTCCACTTT.

V gene TRBV4-2 combines with J gene TRBJ2-7; TRBD2 matches 7 bases. The CDR3 is 15 residues long. V was clipped by 0 bases and J by 5 bases; unmatched bases: 7. The germline V gene has CDR1 LGHNA and CDR2 YNFKEQ. The CDR3 nucleotides read TGTGCCAGCAGCCAAGATTGGGGCGGGGGTAACGAGCAGTACTTC. Protein: CASSQDWGGGNEQYF.

This clone was counted a few times. CDR3 bases: TGTGCCAGCAGCTCAAGCCCATGGACTAGCGGAAGAGCTTACAATGAGCAGTTCTTC. It yields the protein CASSSSPWTSGRAYNEQFF. V is TRBV7-9 and J is TRBJ2-1; 10 bases map to TRBD2. The germline V gene has CDR1 SEHNR and CDR2 FQNEAQ (reference sequence). The CDR3 is made up of 19 amino acids. The trim removed 4 bases at V and 4 bases at J, leaving 16 bases unmatched.

The chain has TRBV7-2 and TRBJ1-1, with D perhaps matching TRBD1 (5 bases). V dropped 7 bases and J dropped 3 bases, with 15 bases sitting between them. The CDR3 is made up of 14 amino acids. Germline V gives CDR1 SGHTA, CDR2 FQGNSA. The DNA for the CDR3 is TGTGCCAGCACTAGGCAGGGTGGGGACACTGAAGCTTTCTTT. Residues: CASTRQGGDTEAFF.